The T cell receptor (beta chain) under discussion was sequenced for a study of cytomegalovirus exposure and HLA in healthy donors. 13 Jbeta primers and 60 Vbeta primers were used for the PCR. Study processing details: Later work found roughly 80 million unique TCR beta chains, with roughly 11 million shared. Produced via immunoSEQ multiplex PCR; TCRdb's table is partial and in-frame only. That table supplies the V and J calls and clone size; D and trimming were determined from the DNA. The sample yields some 180,000 clones, over 65% seen once. Study results and limitations: It was taken for granted in presence/absence analyses that sequencing depth across donors was roughly uniform.

A remark on this clone: The antigen remains unidentified.

Germline V gene sequence: CDR1 KGHSH, CDR2 LQKENI. This CDR3 has 16 residues. V was pared by 1 base and J by 1 base, with 3 bases of the junction left unmatched. The TCR sequence derives from a woman aged 60-75 years in good health and CMV-seropositive. The sequenced material came from PBMCs. The chain has TRBV18 and TRBJ2-2; 7 nucleotides line up with TRBD2. The CDR3 region has the DNA TGTGCCAGCTCACCACTAGCGGGCGGGAACACCGGGGAGCTGTTTTTT. Its protein is CASSPLAGGNTGELFF.